These 26 T cell receptor beta chains share one sample of origin, sequenced in a study of T cells after yellow fever vaccination. Via MiXCR, TCRdb re-called the 5' RACE reads, giving one row per CDR3 protein. The data contain 350,000 or so distinct CDR3 sequences, around 8.1% of them singletons. The sequencing here drew on PBMCs, taken 45 days after the first yellow fever vaccination. Receptors originate from a man between 18 and 35 years old who received the YFV17D yellow fever vaccine.

The chain uses TRBV27 and TRBJ2-3; 7 bases map to TRBD1. The germline V gene has CDR1 MNHEY and CDR2 SMNVEV (reference sequence). V was clipped by 6 bases and J by 7 bases; unmatched bases: 4. The CDR3 sequence is 12 residues long. CDR3 nucleotides: TGTGCCAGCAGGAGGGACAGAAATACGCAGTATTTT. Protein sequence: CASRRDRNTQYF.

This clonotype was counted only a few times. In nucleotides, the CDR3 is TGCGCCAGCAGCCAAGAGTTCAGTCAATACAATGAGCAGTTCTTC. Protein sequence: CASSQEFSQYNEQFF. The chain uses TRBV4-3 and TRBJ2-1; D is ambiguous. V gave up 0 bases and J gave up 4 bases, with 10 bases separating them. This CDR3 is 15 amino acids long. Germline values: CDR1 LGHNA, CDR2 YSLEER.

The chain couples TRBV20-1 to TRBJ2-5; D call uncertain. This CDR3 is 13 amino acids long. The V end lost 0 bases, the J end lost 5 bases, and 10 bases lay between the germline ends. Germline V gene lookup returns CDR1 DFQATT and CDR2 SNEGSKA (reference sequence). CDR3 bases: TGCAGTGCTAGAGAACCAGCACGGGAGACCCAGTACTTC. This gives the protein CSAREPARETQYF.

The genes are TRBV28 and TRBJ2-1; tentatively, D is TRBD1 or TRBD2 (5 bases each). Germline V gene data show CDR1 as MDHEN and CDR2 as SYDVKM. CDR3 length: 14 amino acids. Trimming cost V 3 bases and J 6 bases, with 12 bases left between them. The CDR3 DNA reads TGTGCCAGCAGTTTCGGGGCTAGATCCAATGAGCAGTTCTTC. This codes for CASSFGARSNEQFF.

The sample holds a few counts of this clonotype. The rearrangement joins TRBV7-9 to TRBJ1-1, with 7 bases aligning to TRBD1. Germline V gene lookup returns CDR1 SEHNR and CDR2 FQNEAQ (reference sequence). The CDR3 is made up of 13 amino acids. Trimming took 6 bases from V and 7 from J; bases not matched to a gene: 8. CDR3 residues: CASRPGQEGEAFF. CDR3 bases: TGTGCCAGCAGACCCGGACAGGAAGGTGAAGCTTTCTTT.

This clonotype appeared a few times. CDR3 bases: TGTGCCAGCAGCTTGGGACAGGTCGCGAGGACTGAAGCTTTCTTT. Translated: CASSLGQVARTEAFF. The chain combines TRBV7-9 with TRBJ1-1; 8 nucleotides agree with TRBD1. The V gene's germline CDR1 is SEHNR and CDR2 FQNEAQ (reference sequence). With V trimmed by 3 bases and J by 5 bases, 8 bases remained unmatched. The CDR3 runs 15 residues.

This clonotype has ten or more counts. The CDR3 sequence: CASSFAGTGEETQYF. The CDR3 DNA sequence: TGTGCCAGCAGCTTCGCCGGGACAGGGGAAGAGACCCAGTACTTC. V is TRBV7-7 and J is TRBJ2-5, with 10 bases matching TRBD1. The CDR3 is 15 amino acids. Germline CDR1 and CDR2: SSHAT and FNYEAQ (reference sequence). The ends lost 3 bases at V and 3 bases at J; junction bases unmatched: 4.

V usage is TRBV5-1 and J usage is TRBJ1-1, with TRBD1 as a possible D gene (5 bases). Germline CDR1 reads SGHRS; CDR2 reads YFSETQ. Between the trimmed V and J ends, which lost 3 bases and 5 bases, there was a span of 14 bases. The CDR3 loop spans 14 amino acids. CDR3: CASSSAGRETEAFF. CDR3 DNA sequence: TGCGCCAGCAGCTCGGCAGGGCGAGAGACTGAAGCTTTCTTT.

This clonotype was picked up one time. One end of the junction fails to match germline, which may point to a read error. The chain combines TRBV20-1 with TRBJ2-7; D remains ambiguous. Germline CDR1 DFQATT, CDR2 SNEGSKA (reference sequence). This CDR3 spans 17 amino acids. This CDR3 is CCARHVSDRAFPYEQYF. The CDR3 bases are TGCTGTGCTAGACATGTCTCCGACCGGGCCTTCCCCTACGAGCAGTACTTC.

The gene calls are TRBV7-8 and TRBJ2-1; 7 bases line up with TRBD2. The J segment lost 4 bases and the V segment lost 4 bases, leaving 10 bases of the junction unmatched. The CDR3 has 16 amino acids. Looked up from germline, CDR1 is SGHVS and CDR2 is FQNEAQ. CDR3 residues: CASSSGGPFGYNEQFF. DNA of the CDR3: TGTGCCAGCAGCTCGGGGGGACCCTTCGGGTACAATGAGCAGTTCTTC.

This clonotype was observed a few times. The chain employs TRBV21-1 and TRBJ2-3; TRBD1, the table's D call, lacks a check against the DNA. TRBV21-1 is shown as a pseudogene. The CDR3 spans 16 residues. CDR3 in amino acids: CASSNGGGPPTDTQYF. The CDR3 nucleotides read TGTGCCAGCAGCAATGGCGGGGGGCCCCCCACAGATACGCAGTATTTT.

This clonotype was counted only a few times. The genes are TRBV4-1 and TRBJ2-1; no clear D. Looked up from germline, CDR1 is MGHRA and CDR2 is YSYEKL. V lost 2 bases to trimming and J lost 5 bases, with 10 bases between them. The CDR3 contains 14 residues. CDR3 residues: CASSQLSGNNEQFF. CDR3 bases: TGCGCCAGCAGCCAACTTTCCGGTAACAATGAGCAGTTCTTC.

The gene calls are TRBV7-9 and TRBJ2-1, with D perhaps matching TRBD2 (7 bases). Germline-derived CDR1 and CDR2 are SEHNR and FQNEAQ (reference sequence). Trimming removed 6 bases from V and 0 bases from J, with 12 bases in between. The length of the CDR3 is 15 residues. CDR3 in DNA: TGTGCCAGCAGTGCCGGGGGGCACTCCTACAATGAGCAGTTCTTC. It yields the protein CASSAGGHSYNEQFF.

The rearrangement links TRBV4-1 to TRBJ1-2; the match to TRBD1 covers 7 bases. Per germline, CDR1 MGHRA and CDR2 YSYEKL. CDR3 length: 12 residues. With 5 bases clipped from V and 7 bases from J, the junction kept 4 bases outside the gene matches. CDR3 loop: CASSRRQGGYTF. In DNA, the CDR3 is TGCGCCAGCAGCAGAAGACAGGGTGGCTACACCTTC.

CDR3 region: CASSLVGVGYGYTF. The CDR3 DNA follows: TGTGCCAGCAGCTTGGTGGGGGTCGGCTATGGCTACACCTTC. The rearrangement links TRBV5-6 to TRBJ1-2; perhaps TRBD1 as D (5 bases). The CDR3 is made up of 14 amino acids. V was trimmed by 0 bases and J by 4 bases, leaving 10 bases between them. CDR1 is SGHDT and CDR2 is YYEEEE in the germline V gene.

This sequence joins TRBV10-3 and TRBJ2-3, with 12 bases that match TRBD2. There are 17 residues in the CDR3. The J segment lost 5 bases and the V segment lost 2 bases, leaving 8 bases of the junction unmatched. Germline CDR1 and CDR2: ENHRY and SYGVKD. DNA for the CDR3: TGTGCCATCAGTGAGCCTTTGACTAGCGGGGGATTAGATACGCAGTATTTT. Translating it yields CAISEPLTSGGLDTQYF.

V is TRBV4-2 and J is TRBJ2-5; 8 bases match TRBD2. J lost 2 bases, V lost 1 base, and 12 bases had no gene match. The length of the CDR3 is 18 residues. Germline CDR1 LGHNA, CDR2 YNFKEQ. This CDR3 is CASSQVGPRTSLQETQYF. The CDR3 region has the DNA TGTGCCAGCAGCCAAGTGGGTCCCAGGACTAGCTTACAAGAGACCCAGTACTTC.

There are a few counts of this clonotype. The chain links TRBV27 to TRBJ2-2, with D perhaps TRBD1 or TRBD2 (5 bases each). This CDR3 region has 15 residues. Germline lookup yields CDR1 MNHEY and CDR2 SMNVEV (reference sequence). Trimming took 7 bases from V and 0 from J, leaving 12 bases between them. For the CDR3, the DNA is TGTGCCAGCACCTTTGGGGGATCGAACACCGGGGAGCTGTTTTTT. It translates to CASTFGGSNTGELFF.

This clonotype was counted many times. The chain couples TRBV6-5 to TRBJ1-4; 10 positions agree with TRBD1. The CDR3 is 19 residues long. V lost 2 bases, J lost 3 bases, and 12 bases stayed unmatched. Germline CDR1 and CDR2: MNHEY and SVGAGI. The CDR3 region has the DNA TGTGCCAGCAGTTACACTCGGGGACAGGGGATCATAGCTAATGAAAAACTGTTTTTT. Its translation is CASSYTRGQGIIANEKLFF.

There are a few counts of this clonotype. V gene TRBV20-1 combines with J gene TRBJ2-3; TRBD2 aligns across 7 bases. Germline V gene data show CDR1 as DFQATT and CDR2 as SNEGSKA (reference sequence). The CDR3 has 13 amino acids. V shed 5 bases, J shed 4 bases, and the junction held 6 bases outside the gene matches. The chain's CDR3 is CSARRLAADTQYF. The CDR3 coding sequence is TGCAGTGCTCGTCGACTAGCTGCAGATACGCAGTATTTT.

This clonotype was seen more than once but under ten times. The chain's CDR3 is CASSSGQSGETQYF. The CDR3 region has the DNA TGTGCCAGCAGCTCGGGACAGTCGGGAGAGACCCAGTACTTC. The genes are TRBV7-8 and TRBJ2-5, with 7 bases aligning to TRBD1. This CDR3 region has 14 residues. V trimming: 4 bases; J trimming: 4 bases; junction bases outside the gene matches: 6. Germline CDR1 and CDR2: SGHVS and FQNEAQ.

This clonotype was picked up many times. This sequence joins TRBV19 and TRBJ2-6; perhaps TRBD1 as D (6 bases). Trimming left V 6 bases short and J 0 bases short, with 9 bases between. Per germline, CDR1 LNHDA and CDR2 SQIVND (reference sequence). The CDR3 sequence is 15 residues long. DNA for the CDR3: TGTGCCAGTAGGCCAGGGGACTCTGGGGCCAACGTCCTGACTTTC. Translation gives CASRPGDSGANVLTF.

The chain has TRBV4-3 and TRBJ1-1, with D possibly TRBD1 on 5 matching bases. Germline CDR1 reads LGHNA; CDR2 reads YSLEER. This CDR3 contains 17 residues. The V and J ends lost 0 bases and 7 bases respectively, with 21 bases between them. DNA of the CDR3: TGCGCCAGCAGCCAAGAAGTGAACAGGAGAAATTTTCTTGAAGCTTTCTTT. Translation: CASSQEVNRRNFLEAFF.

This clonotype was detected a few times. The rearrangement uses TRBV27 and TRBJ2-7; perhaps TRBD2 as D (5 bases). This CDR3 has 13 amino acids. Trimming cost V 6 bases and J 7 bases, with 16 bases left between them. The germline V gene has CDR1 MNHEY and CDR2 SMNVEV (reference sequence). DNA for the CDR3: TGTGCCAGCAGCCGAGGGTCGGTGAGAGAGCAGTACTTC. This encodes CASSRGSVREQYF.

The genes are TRBV5-4 and TRBJ2-5, with D possibly matching TRBD1 (6 bases). Germline lookup yields CDR1 SGHNT and CDR2 YYREEE (reference sequence). The CDR3 covers 14 residues. The germline V and J ends were trimmed by 2 bases and 1 base, with 9 bases remaining between them. CDR3 DNA: TGTGCCAGCAGCTTTAGACAGGCCCAAGAGACCCAGTACTTC. Its translation: CASSFRQAQETQYF. Based on the CDR3 plus reference TRBV5-4 and TRBJ2-5, the full variable domain is ETGVTQSPTHLIKTRGQQVTLRCSSQSGHNTVSWYQQALGQGPQFIFQYYREEENGRGNFPPRFSGLQFPNYSSELNVNALELDDSALYLCASSFRQAQETQYFGPGTRLLVL.

CDR3 DNA: TGTGCCAGCAGTGACGGAGGAAGTGGAAACACCATATATTTT. It encodes CASSDGGSGNTIYF. The genes are TRBV25-1 and TRBJ1-3; D is undetermined. The CDR3 loop spans 14 amino acids. Germline CDR1 reads MGHDK; CDR2 reads SYGVNS. Trimming removed 3 bases at V and 3 bases at J, with 9 bases between. The full variable domain, in which reference TRBV25-1 and TRBJ1-3 provide the parts outside the CDR3, is EADIYQTPRYLVIGTGKKITLECSQTMGHDKMYWYQQDPGMELHLIHYSYGVNSTEKGDLSSESTVSRIRTEHFPLTLESARPSHTSQYLCASSDGGSGNTIYFGEGSWLTVV.